What follows are 10 T cell receptor beta chains derived from one specimen sequenced in a study of blood T cell repertoires in COVID-19. The method was immunoSEQ multiplex PCR; TCRdb's version includes in-frame clones alone and lacks a portion of them. The data show a few hundred thousand clones, 89% seen once. Input material: peripheral blood. These receptors originate from a woman aged 35 to 49 who had recovered from COVID-19.

DNA of the CDR3: TGTGCCAGTAGTATAAGGGTGCTAGCGGTGGGAAATGAGCAGTTCTTC. Translating it yields CASSIRVLAVGNEQFF. The chain carries TRBV19 and TRBJ2-1; the match to TRBD2 covers 7 bases. Unmatched junction bases numbered 11, after V lost 2 bases and J lost 7 bases. The CDR3 loop spans 16 amino acids. Germline V CDR1 and CDR2: LNHDA, SQIVND (reference sequence).

Only a few counts were recorded for this clone. This sequence joins TRBV5-6 and TRBJ1-2; D is possibly TRBD1 (6 bases). CDR3 length: 11 residues. V was cut by 5 bases and J by 7 bases, with 9 bases left in between. Germline loops: CDR1 SGHDT, CDR2 YYEEEE. CDR3 amino acids: CASSTGPGYTF. In nucleotides, the CDR3 is TGTGCCAGCAGTACAGGGCCTGGCTACACCTTC.

This chain links TRBV29-1 with TRBJ2-5; 11 bases line up with TRBD2. Germline assignment: CDR1 SQVTM and CDR2 ANQGSEA. V lost 4 bases to trimming and J lost 6 bases; unmatched junction nucleotides: 10. The CDR3 consists of 15 residues. This CDR3 reads CSVVSASGGSQTQYF. The CDR3 nucleotides are TGCAGCGTTGTATCCGCTAGCGGGGGGAGTCAGACCCAGTACTTC. Complete variable domain (other parts from reference TRBV29-1 and TRBJ2-5): SAVISQKPSRDICQRGTSLTIQCQVDSQVTMMFWYRQQPGQSLTLIATANQGSEATYESGFVIDKFPISRPNLTFSTLTVSNMSPEDSSIYLCSVVSASGGSQTQYFGPGTRLLVL.

This clone was observed once. This chain uses TRBV10-2 with TRBJ1-1; 8 positions agree with TRBD1. The CDR3 covers 21 residues. Looked up from germline, CDR1 is WSHSY and CDR2 is SAAADI. The ends lost 8 bases at V and 0 bases at J; junction bases unmatched: 26. The chain's CDR3 is CASGRSRIRTGTTGMNTEAFF. The CDR3 bases are TGCGCCAGCGGACGCTCGAGAATACGGACAGGGACAACCGGGATGAACACTGAAGCTTTCTTT.

This clone showed up just a few times. The rearrangement links TRBV5-1 to TRBJ1-2, with D maybe TRBD1 (5 bases). Trimming shortened V by 2 bases and J by 7 bases, and 18 bases separated the two germline ends. CDR1 is SGHRS, CDR2 YFSETQ, per germline. The CDR3 has 15 amino acids. The DNA of the CDR3 is TGCGCCAGCAGCTTTGGGTCGGAGGGGATGGGTGGCTACACCTTC. Translating it yields CASSFGSEGMGGYTF.

There are a few counts of this clone. The CDR3 bases are TGTGCCACCAGCAGAGATCGTGATGGCGGCTACACCTTC. Amino acid sequence: CATSRDRDGGYTF. This chain links TRBV15 with TRBJ1-2, with no clear D. V was pared by 0 bases and J by 8 bases, with 10 bases between. From germline, CDR1 is LNHNV and CDR2 YYDKDF (reference sequence). This CDR3 is 13 amino acids long.

The rearrangement links TRBV27 to TRBJ2-5; D is uncertain. V was cut by 6 bases and J by 3 bases, with 14 bases left in between. Germline CDR1 reads MNHEY; CDR2 reads SMNVEV (reference sequence). The length of the CDR3 is 14 residues. The CDR3 DNA reads as TGTGCCAGCAGCCCACAGAGACCTGAAGAGACCCAGTACTTC. Translated: CASSPQRPEETQYF.

The chain links TRBV12-3 or TRBV12-4 to TRBJ2-3; maybe TRBD2 (5 bases). This CDR3 is 12 amino acids long. The V gene lost 10 bases and the J gene lost 2 bases, with 10 bases spanning the gap. The CDR3 DNA follows: TGTGCCACCGGGGAGATCACAGATACGCAGTATTTT. Its translation is CATGEITDTQYF.

This chain joins TRBV4-3 and TRBJ1-2; tentatively, D is TRBD1 (5 bases). Germline values: CDR1 LGHNA, CDR2 YSLEER. Trimming shortened V by 0 bases and J by 8 bases, and 13 bases separated the two germline ends. The CDR3 totals 14 residues. The DNA for the CDR3 is TGCGCCAGCAGCCAAGATTTGGGGGGGAGAGGCTACACCTTC. Translated: CASSQDLGGRGYTF.

The chain links TRBV5-8 to TRBJ2-2; TRBD2 is a possible D gene (5 bases). V was shortened by 4 bases and J by 5 bases, with 12 bases between the two germline ends. Germline V lookup: CDR1 SGHTS, CDR2 YDEGEE. This CDR3 has 14 amino acids. The CDR3 DNA follows: TGTGCCAGCAGCCTAGGGAGTCGGACCGGGGAGCTGTTTTTT. Translating gives CASSLGSRTGELFF.